This T cell receptor beta chain derives from a study of T cells in tuberculosis. Whole-study context: T cells were selected with CD1B tetramers loaded with glucose monomycolate.

The CDR3 sequence is 14 residues long. Trimming stripped 1 base from V and 5 bases from J, with 12 bases between. Germline CDR1 KGHSH, CDR2 LQKENI. Findings and caveats of the study: Low-affinity CD1B-GMM tetramer-binding T cells may have been missed.

TCR-alpha and TCR-beta chains were sequenced unpaired. Profiling relied on immunoSEQ multiplex PCR, and the TCRdb table lists in-frame clones only, not all of them. The sample holds tens of thousands of clones, under 90% seen once. After thawing and overnight rest, PBMC were stained with GMM-loaded CD1B tetramer, viability dye and anti-CD3 for sorting. The lipid loaded on the CD1B tetramers was C32 glucose monomycolate from Rhodococcus equi. From each donor, about 92,000 tetramer-negative cells were sorted. J is TRBJ2-7 and V is TRBV18; a possible D gene is TRBD1 (6 bases). The sample was CD1b-GMM tetramer-negative cells sorted from PBMCs. The TCR originated in an adult woman with latent tuberculosis. DNA of the CDR3: TGTGCCAGCTCACCACGCCAGGGGAGCAACGAGCAGTACTTC. It specifies CASSPRQGSNEQYF.